This T cell receptor beta chain stems from a study of cytomegalovirus exposure and HLA in healthy donors. The study's findings and limits: What TCR beta sequences reportedly achieved was accurate prediction of HLA-A and HLA-B alleles in most subjects. The records held CMV serostatus as the only immune exposure information. An analysis that came later showed most CMV-associated TCR beta chains appearing HLA-restricted.

A remark on this clone: Its antigen is currently unknown.

This cohort consisted of healthy bone marrow donors. The PCR contained 60 Vbeta and 13 Jbeta primers. The data were produced by immunoSEQ multiplex PCR, yet TCRdb's version contains in-frame clones alone and is incomplete. The sample yields fewer than 150,000 clones, approximately 75% seen once. This CDR3 is built from 13 residues. From germline, CDR1 is LGHNT and CDR2 FRNRAP. Losses at the gene ends were 8 bases for V and 3 bases for J; bases not matched to a gene: 5. The genes are TRBV12-5 and TRBJ2-3; TRBD2 aligns across 7 bases. The sample comprised PBMCs. This TCR came from a man in his fifties or sixties in good health and CMV-seropositive. CDR3 coding DNA: TGTGCTAGTTCTGGGGGACTAACAGATACGCAGTATTTT. Translating it yields CASSGGLTDTQYF.